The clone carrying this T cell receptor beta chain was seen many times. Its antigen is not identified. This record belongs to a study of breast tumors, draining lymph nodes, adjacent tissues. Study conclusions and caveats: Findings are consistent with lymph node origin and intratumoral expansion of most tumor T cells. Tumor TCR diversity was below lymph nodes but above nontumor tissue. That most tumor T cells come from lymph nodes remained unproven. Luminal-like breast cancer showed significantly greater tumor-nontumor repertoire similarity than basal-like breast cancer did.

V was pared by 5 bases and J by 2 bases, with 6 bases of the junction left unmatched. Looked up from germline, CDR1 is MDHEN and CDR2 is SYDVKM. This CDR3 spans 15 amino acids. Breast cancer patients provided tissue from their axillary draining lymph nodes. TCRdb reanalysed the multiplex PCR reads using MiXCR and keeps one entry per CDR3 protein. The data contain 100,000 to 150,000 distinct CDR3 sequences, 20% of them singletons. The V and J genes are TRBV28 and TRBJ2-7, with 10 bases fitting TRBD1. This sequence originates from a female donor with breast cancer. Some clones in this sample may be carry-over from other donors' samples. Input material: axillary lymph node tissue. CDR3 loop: CASSLPGTGAYEQYF. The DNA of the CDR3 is TGTGCCAGCAGTCTACCTGGGACAGGGGCCTACGAGCAGTACTTC.